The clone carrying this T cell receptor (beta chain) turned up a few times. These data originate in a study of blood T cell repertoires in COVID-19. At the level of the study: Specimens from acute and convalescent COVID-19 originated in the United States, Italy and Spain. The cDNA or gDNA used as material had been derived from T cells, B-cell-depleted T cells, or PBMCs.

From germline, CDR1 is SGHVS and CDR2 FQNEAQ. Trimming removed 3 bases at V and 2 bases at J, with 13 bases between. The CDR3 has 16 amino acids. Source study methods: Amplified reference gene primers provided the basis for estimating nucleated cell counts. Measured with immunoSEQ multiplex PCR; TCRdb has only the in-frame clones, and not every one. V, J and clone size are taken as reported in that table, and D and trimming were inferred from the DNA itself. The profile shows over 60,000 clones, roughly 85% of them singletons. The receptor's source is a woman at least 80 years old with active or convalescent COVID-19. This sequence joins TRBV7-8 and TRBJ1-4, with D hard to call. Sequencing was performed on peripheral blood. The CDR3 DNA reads TGTGCCAGCAGCTTCGAGTGGGAGGCGACTAATGAAAAACTGTTTTTT. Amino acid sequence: CASSFEWEATNEKLFF.